This T cell receptor beta chain originates from a study of Graves' ophthalmopathy and Graves' hyperthyroidism. Study details: No ophthalmopathy within 18 months of follow-up signified stable hyperthyroidism. Whole-study findings and limits: Also, most clonotypes expanded in the thyroid above 0.001 frequency appeared in blood. The model predicted progression of ophthalmopathy with a sensitivity of about 70%, and its specificity was 72.22%.

This clonotype has a count of ten or more. The antigen remains unidentified. Lactation, pregnancy, uncontrolled infections and other autoimmune diseases were all grounds for excluding patients. TCR beta CDR3 regions were amplified from RNA transcripts. An opening RT-PCR round employed HTBI primers and preceded a second-round multiplex PCR. TCRdb re-called the multiplex PCR reads with MiXCR, one entry per CDR3 protein. This table holds around 1,000,000 distinct CDR3 sequences, 36% found once. The germline V gene has CDR1 SEHNR and CDR2 FQNEAQ (reference sequence). CDR3 length: 12 residues. V was cut by 5 bases and J by 6 bases, with 10 bases left in between.

This sequence joins TRBV7-9 and TRBJ1-1; D is unclear. Sequencing used peripheral blood or thyroid tissue (not recorded which). The sequence came from an adult man with Graves' hyperthyroidism. CDR3 nucleotide sequence: TGTGCCAGCAGCCAGTCCATCTCTGAAGCTTTCTTT. Residues: CASSQSISEAFF.